This T cell receptor beta chain was recorded in a study of CXCR3-negative and CXCR3-positive naive CD8 T cells. The overall study: Per-library TRB read counts averaged about 1.5 +/- 0.3 million, adding up to about 135 million in total. General observations from the study: For CXCR3-positive naive cells, TRB CDR3s were more hydrophobic than those of CXCR3-negative naive cells.

The length of the CDR3 is 14 residues. Carrying UMI labels, the TRB cDNA libraries were prepared through 5' RACE. TCRdb re-called the 5' RACE reads and shows each CDR3 protein once, DNA omitted. Its table lists some 140,000 distinct CDR3 sequences. Details on this clonotype: The antigen remains unidentified.

V is TRBV12-3 or TRBV12-4 and J is TRBJ1-5; TCRdb calls TRBD1, which cannot be checked without DNA. This receptor was taken from a human donor in good health. Some clones in this sample may be carry-over from other donors' samples. Sequenced material: naive CXCR3+ CD8+ T cells from blood. Subset given: CD45RO-CCR7+CD27+CD95- naive CD8+ T cells expressing CXCR3 (TNR3+). CDR3 sequence: CASSFGTGVLGPDF.